These 20 T cell receptor beta chains originate from one sample sequenced in a study of T cell responses to AZD1222 COVID-19 vaccine. Assay: immunoSEQ multiplex PCR; the TCRdb copy retains only in-frame clones and omits some. The sample shows 150,000 to 200,000 clones, under 95% of them seen only once. The input for sequencing was peripheral blood, taken 28 days after the second AZD1222 dose. These receptors all come from an adult who received the AZD1222 COVID-19 vaccine.

The V and J genes are TRBV6-2 or TRBV6-3 and TRBJ1-6; tentative D call: TRBD1 (6 bases). Germline V gene sequence: CDR1 MNHEY, CDR2 SVGEGT. V shed 6 bases and J shed 4 bases, with 13 bases lying between them. The CDR3 loop spans 15 amino acids. CDR3 sequence: CASSFLQGYNSPLHF. DNA of the CDR3: TGTGCCAGCAGCTTTCTACAGGGATATAATTCACCCCTCCACTTT.

V gene TRBV7-9 combines with J gene TRBJ1-2; maybe TRBD1 (5 bases). The germline CDR1 and CDR2 sequences are SEHNR and FQNEAQ (reference sequence). The CDR3 loop spans 15 amino acids. The ends were cut back, 4 bases at V and 0 bases at J, with 12 bases in the middle. The CDR3 region is CASSSPGLANYGYTF. The DNA of the CDR3 is TGTGCCAGCAGCTCCCCGGGGCTAGCTAACTATGGCTACACCTTC.

The J gene is TRBJ1-5, the V gene TRBV19; possible D gene TRBD1, 6 bases. V was trimmed by 6 bases and J by 1 base, leaving 19 bases between them. The CDR3 runs 17 residues. Per germline, CDR1 LNHDA and CDR2 SQIVND (reference sequence). For the CDR3, the DNA is TGTGCCAGTAGGAGGGGGACCTCGAGGGAGAGCAATCAGCCCCAGCATTTT. This gives the protein CASRRGTSRESNQPQHF. Complete variable domain (other parts from reference TRBV19 and TRBJ1-5): DGGITQSPKYLFRKEGQNVTLSCEQNLNHDAMYWYRQDPGQGLRLIYYSQIVNDFQKGDIAEGYSVSREKKESFPLTVTSAQKNPTAFYLCASRRGTSRESNQPQHFGDGTRLSIL.

V and J are TRBV28 and TRBJ2-7; no clear D. V was pared by 5 bases and J by 4 bases, with 18 bases between. Germline CDR1 and CDR2: MDHEN and SYDVKM. CDR3 length equals 15 residues. In DNA, the CDR3 is TGTGCCAGCAGTCCGTTAAAAGGAAGGTCTTACGAGCAGTACTTC. It encodes CASSPLKGRSYEQYF. Full variable domain (remainder filled in from reference TRBV28 and TRBJ2-7): DVKVTQSSRYLVKRTGEKVFLECVQDMDHENMFWYRQDPGLGLRLIYFSYDVKMKEKGDIPEGYSVSREKKERFSLILESASTNQTSMYLCASSPLKGRSYEQYFGPGTRLTVT.

The chain employs TRBV18 and TRBJ2-7; 11 bases line up with TRBD2. The V gene end was trimmed by 2 bases and the J gene end by 2 bases; junction bases not matched to a gene: 5. The CDR3 totals 16 residues. CDR1 and CDR2 (germline): KGHSH, LQKENI. CDR3 protein: CASSPAPSGGTYEQYF. The CDR3 coding sequence is TGTGCCAGCTCACCAGCCCCTAGCGGGGGGACCTACGAGCAGTACTTC. The variable domain in full, with the rest retrieved from reference TRBV18 and TRBJ2-7, is NAGVMQNPRHLVRRRGQEARLRCSPMKGHSHVYWYRQLPEEGLKFMVYLQKENIIDESGMPKERFSAEFPKEGPSILRIQQVVRGDSAAYFCASSPAPSGGTYEQYFGPGTRLTVT.

This clone showed up just once. V is TRBV5-4 and J is TRBJ2-5, with TRBD1 matching over 10 bases. Germline V gene sequence: CDR1 SGHNT, CDR2 YYREEE (reference sequence). CDR3 length: 15 residues. Trimming took 0 bases from V and 2 from J; bases not matched to a gene: 1. CDR3 loop: CASSLVGQGQETQYF. The DNA for the CDR3 is TGTGCCAGCAGCTTGGTGGGACAGGGGCAAGAGACCCAGTACTTC.

V is TRBV11-3 and J is TRBJ2-1; 7 positions agree with TRBD1. The CDR3 contains 15 residues. The germline V gene encodes CDR1 SGHNT and CDR2 YENEEA. With 3 bases clipped from V and 4 bases from J, the junction kept 6 bases outside the gene matches. This CDR3 is CASSLGQNFYNEQFF. DNA for the CDR3: TGTGCCAGCAGCTTGGGACAGAACTTTTACAATGAGCAGTTCTTC.

The rearrangement uses TRBV7-2 and TRBJ2-5, with 12 nucleotides matching TRBD1. The length of the CDR3 is 16 residues. Germline V gene lookup returns CDR1 SGHTA and CDR2 FQGNSA. The ends lost 0 bases at V and 5 bases at J; junction bases unmatched: 4. The CDR3 nucleotides read TGTGCCAGCAGCTTAGCCGGGACAGGGGGCACGGAGACCCAGTACTTC. It encodes CASSLAGTGGTETQYF.

The chain recombines TRBV4-1 with TRBJ2-1, with 13 bases fitting TRBD2. The junction had 17 bases not matched to a gene; V was cut back by 6 bases and J by 9 bases. This CDR3 has 18 residues. Germline V CDR1 and CDR2: MGHRA, YSYEKL. The CDR3 protein is CASSLLGDTSGGAGEQFF. The CDR3 region has the DNA TGCGCCAGCAGTCTTCTGGGCGATACTAGCGGGGGGGCCGGTGAGCAGTTCTTC.

The chain couples TRBV24-1 to TRBJ1-5; TRBD1 matches at 11 bases. V lost 4 bases, J lost 4 bases, and 2 bases stayed unmatched. This CDR3 is built from 15 residues. Germline CDR1 KGHDR, CDR2 SFDVKD. The CDR3 coding sequence is TGTGCCACCAGTGACGGACAGGGGGCGAATCAGCCCCAGCATTTT. The encoded protein is CATSDGQGANQPQHF.

This chain uses TRBV5-1 with TRBJ2-2, with 8 bases fitting TRBD2. CDR1 and CDR2 (germline): SGHRS, YFSETQ. J was trimmed by 3 bases and V by 8 bases; bases with no gene match: 6. CDR3 size: 14 residues. CDR3 coding DNA: TGCGCCAGTACCGGGACTAGTGACACCGGGGAGCTGTTTTTT. Residues: CASTGTSDTGELFF.

The J gene is TRBJ1-1, the V gene TRBV10-3, with 7 bases that match TRBD1. V shed 4 bases and J 0 bases; nucleotides not matched to a gene: 8. The V gene's germline CDR1 is ENHRY and CDR2 SYGVKD. The CDR3 has 16 amino acids. Here the CDR3 DNA reads TGTGCCATCAGTGGCCGAAATGACAGGGTGAACACTGAAGCTTTCTTT. Protein: CAISGRNDRVNTEAFF.

The chain is built from TRBV6-6 and TRBJ1-5; D is ambiguous. CDR1 and CDR2 from the germline V gene are MNHNY and SVGAGI (reference sequence). The CDR3 has 16 residues. Trimming pared 3 bases from V and 7 bases from J, leaving 19 bases between. The CDR3 nucleotides read TGTGCCAGCAGTTATGGGTTGAGGAGGGTAGAGCAGCCCCAGCATTTT. Its translation: CASSYGLRRVEQPQHF.

The chain links TRBV12-3 or TRBV12-4 to TRBJ1-2; the D gene is possibly TRBD1 (6 bases). The ends were cut back, 3 bases at V and 5 bases at J, with 10 bases in the middle. The CDR3 has 13 amino acids. Here the CDR3 reads CASSLGADYGYTF. CDR3 sequence (DNA): TGTGCCAGCAGTTTGGGGGCGGATTATGGCTACACCTTC.

The chain employs TRBV7-8 and TRBJ2-3, with a weak D call TRBD2 (6 bases). Trimming pared 4 bases from V and 0 bases from J, leaving 17 bases between. Per the germline V gene, CDR1 is SGHVS and CDR2 is FQNEAQ. The CDR3 is 17 residues long. For the CDR3, the DNA is TGTGCCAGCAGCTCGCCGGGACTCCTTACTAGCACAGATACGCAGTATTTT. This translates into CASSSPGLLTSTDTQYF.

The rearrangement links TRBV19 to TRBJ1-1; D is perhaps TRBD1 (5 bases). The CDR3 loop spans 15 amino acids. Trimming took 6 bases from V and 0 from J, leaving 14 bases between them. Germline V gene data show CDR1 as LNHDA and CDR2 as SQIVND (reference sequence). CDR3 loop: CASRPRGLLNTEAFF. CDR3 in DNA: TGTGCCAGTAGGCCAAGGGGCCTATTGAACACTGAAGCTTTCTTT.

This sequence joins TRBV7-2 and TRBJ2-7; D unresolved. V was cut by 5 bases and J by 2 bases, with 10 bases left in between. The CDR3 length is 13 residues. Looked up from germline, CDR1 is SGHTA and CDR2 is FQGNSA. The CDR3 reads CASSNLEAYEQYF. The CDR3 DNA is TGTGCCAGCAGCAACCTCGAGGCCTACGAGCAGTACTTC. Looking up the rest from reference TRBV7-2 and TRBJ2-7 gives the full variable domain: GAGVSQSPSNKVTEKGKDVELRCDPISGHTALYWYRQSLGQGLEFLIYFQGNSAPDKSGLPSDRFSAERTGGSVSTLTIQRTQQEDSAVYLCASSNLEAYEQYFGPGTRLTVT.

The chain carries TRBV3-1 (or the pseudogene TRBV3-2) and TRBJ2-3; no definite D call. The V gene lost 1 base and the J gene lost 6 bases, with 17 bases spanning the gap. CDR1 and CDR2 from the germline V gene are LGHDT and YNNKEL (reference sequence). CDR3 size: 16 residues. CDR3 DNA sequence: TGTGCCAGCAGCCAAGCGATCTTGCCCAATATTGATACGCAGTATTTT. Amino acid sequence: CASSQAILPNIDTQYF.

This clone was detected only a few times. The chain is built from TRBV2 and TRBJ2-1; maybe TRBD1 (5 bases). Germline V gene lookup returns CDR1 SNHLY and CDR2 FYNNEI. This CDR3 contains 19 residues. With 3 bases removed from V and 10 bases from J, the gap between germline ends came to 31 bases. This CDR3 reads CASSEGLIRGSPQEKEQFF. The CDR3, as DNA: TGTGCCAGCAGTGAGGGCTTAATTAGGGGATCCCCCCAGGAGAAGGAGCAGTTCTTC.

The table lists this clone with a few counts. V gene TRBV4-1 combines with J gene TRBJ1-5; possibly TRBD1 for D (6 bases). CDR1 MGHRA and CDR2 YSYEKL come from the germline V gene. Trimming took off 0 bases at V and 6 bases at J, with 18 bases between the two ends. This CDR3 region has 17 residues. The DNA of the CDR3 is TGCGCCAGCAGCCAAGATCTCGGGGATAGAGGGGGTCAGCCCCAGCATTTT. It is translated as CASSQDLGDRGGQPQHF.